The source of this TCR beta chain is a study of control samples from healthy donors and cancer patients. This CDR3 has 13 amino acids. Germline CDR1 and CDR2: SGHTA and FQGNSA. Deletions cut 5 bases from V and 5 bases from J, with 10 bases between. Profiled with immunoSEQ multiplex PCR; TCRdb holds only in-frame clones, not every one. The table lists 120,000 or so clones, less than 90% of them singletons. The chain links TRBV7-2 to TRBJ2-1; D perhaps matches TRBD1 (6 bases). The sequenced sample was blood. This receptor was obtained from a man between 18 and 35 years old in good health. The CDR3 sequence: CASSLGQNNEQFF. The DNA for the CDR3 is TGTGCCAGCAGCCTCGGACAGAACAATGAGCAGTTCTTC.